This TCR beta chain derives from a study of OX40 agonist ivuxolimab in advanced cancers. TCRdb keeps only in-frame clones here, not all; method: immunoSEQ multiplex PCR. The sample carries tens of thousands of clones, approximately 78% recorded once. Deletions cut 1 base from V and 5 bases from J, with 14 bases between. The CDR3 runs 16 residues. The germline V gene has CDR1 SGHVS and CDR2 FNYEAQ. The specimen was CD4+ or CD8+ T cells sorted from blood, collected in a trial of the OX40 agonist ivuxolimab. This clonotype was obtained from an adult with an advanced solid tumor such as melanoma, head and neck, liver or kidney cancer. The chain has TRBV7-6 and TRBJ2-2; D might be TRBD1 (5 bases). DNA of the CDR3: TGTGCCAGCAGCTTAGGGCAGGGATATGGAACCGGGGAGCTGTTTTTT. This translates into CASSLGQGYGTGELFF.